This T cell receptor beta chain was obtained from a study of blood T cell repertoires in COVID-19. Study overall: The analysed material was cDNA or gDNA that came from T cells, B-cell-depleted T cells, or PBMCs.

Method: immunoSEQ multiplex PCR; TCRdb's copy keeps in-frame clones and lacks some. The sample consists of 150,000 or so clones, roughly four fifths of them appearing once. J lost 4 bases, V lost 4 bases, and 4 bases had no gene match. The CDR3 length is 14 residues. Germline assignment: CDR1 SQVTM and CDR2 ANQGSEA. This receptor was identified in a human donor with acute or convalescent COVID-19. The donor label of this sample is uncertain. The V call is TRBV29-1, the J call TRBJ1-4, with 9 bases matching TRBD1. Specimen: peripheral blood. The CDR3 here is CSVGRTGVNEKLFF. The CDR3 region has the DNA TGCAGCGTTGGGAGGACAGGGGTTAATGAAAAACTGTTTTTT.